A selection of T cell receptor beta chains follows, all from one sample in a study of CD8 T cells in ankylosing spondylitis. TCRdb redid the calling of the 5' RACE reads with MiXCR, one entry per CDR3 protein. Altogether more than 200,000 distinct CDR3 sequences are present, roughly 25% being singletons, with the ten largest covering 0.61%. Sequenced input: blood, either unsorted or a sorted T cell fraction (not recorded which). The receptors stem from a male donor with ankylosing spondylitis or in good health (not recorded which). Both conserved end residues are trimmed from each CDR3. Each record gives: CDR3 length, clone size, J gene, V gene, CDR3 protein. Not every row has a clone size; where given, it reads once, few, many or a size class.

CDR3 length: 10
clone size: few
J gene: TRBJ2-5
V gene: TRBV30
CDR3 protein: AWGHREETQY

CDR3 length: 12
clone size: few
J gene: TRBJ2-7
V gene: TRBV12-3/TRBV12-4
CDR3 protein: ASMGGGNSYEQY

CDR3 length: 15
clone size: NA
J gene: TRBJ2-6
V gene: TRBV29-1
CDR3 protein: SVATPGQGGGANVLT

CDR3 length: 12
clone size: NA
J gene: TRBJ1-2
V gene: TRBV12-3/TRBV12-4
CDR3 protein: ASSFRTGSYGYT

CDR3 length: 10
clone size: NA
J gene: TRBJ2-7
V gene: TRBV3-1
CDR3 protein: ASSRLGSEQY

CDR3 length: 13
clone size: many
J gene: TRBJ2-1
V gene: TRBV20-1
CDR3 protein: SADPGHGYADEQF

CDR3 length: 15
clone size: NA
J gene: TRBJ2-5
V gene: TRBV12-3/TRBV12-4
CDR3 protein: ASSLAGTSGTQETQY

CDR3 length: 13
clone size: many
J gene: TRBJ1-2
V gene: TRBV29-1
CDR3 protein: SVEGGTGGNYGYT

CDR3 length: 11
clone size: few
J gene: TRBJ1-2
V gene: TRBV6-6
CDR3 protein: ASSLLFRDGYT

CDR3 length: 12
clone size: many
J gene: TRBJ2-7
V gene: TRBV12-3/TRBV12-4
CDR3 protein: ASSFSGGAYEQY

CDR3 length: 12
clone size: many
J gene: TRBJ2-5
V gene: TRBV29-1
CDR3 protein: SVTMGPARETQY

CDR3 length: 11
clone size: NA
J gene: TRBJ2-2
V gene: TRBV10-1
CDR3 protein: ASSPFFTGELF

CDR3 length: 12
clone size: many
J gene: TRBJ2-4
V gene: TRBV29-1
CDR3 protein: SVEDEDRRDIQY

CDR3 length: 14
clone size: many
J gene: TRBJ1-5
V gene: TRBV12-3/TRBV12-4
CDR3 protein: ASGIWGTISNQPQH

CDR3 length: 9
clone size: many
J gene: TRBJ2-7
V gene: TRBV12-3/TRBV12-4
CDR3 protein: ASSLDYEQY

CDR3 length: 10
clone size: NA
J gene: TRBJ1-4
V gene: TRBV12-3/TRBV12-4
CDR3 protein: ASSLEGYKLF

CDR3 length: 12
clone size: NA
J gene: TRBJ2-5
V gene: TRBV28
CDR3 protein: ASSPAGLQETQY

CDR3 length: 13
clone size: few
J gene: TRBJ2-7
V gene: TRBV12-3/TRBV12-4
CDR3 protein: ASTMGQKSTYEQY

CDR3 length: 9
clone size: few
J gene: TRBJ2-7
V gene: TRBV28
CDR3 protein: ASSQTNEQY

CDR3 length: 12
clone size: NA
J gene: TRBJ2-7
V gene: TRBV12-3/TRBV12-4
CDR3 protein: ASSLFDPLHEQY

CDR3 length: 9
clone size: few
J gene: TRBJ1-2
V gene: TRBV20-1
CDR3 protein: SPTHDNGYT

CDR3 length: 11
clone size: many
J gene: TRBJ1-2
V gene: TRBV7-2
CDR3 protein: ASSSRQGVGYT

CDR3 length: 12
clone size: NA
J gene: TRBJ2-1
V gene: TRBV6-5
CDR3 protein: ASSYPGRVEEQF

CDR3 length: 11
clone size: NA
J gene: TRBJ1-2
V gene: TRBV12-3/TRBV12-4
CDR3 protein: ASSLFINYGYT

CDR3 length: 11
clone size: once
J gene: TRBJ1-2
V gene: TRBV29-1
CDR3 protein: SVEGQGAYGYT

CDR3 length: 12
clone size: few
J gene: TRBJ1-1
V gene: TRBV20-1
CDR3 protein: SARDRDMNTEAF